The next 10 T cell receptor beta chains were all read from a single sample in a study of blood T cell repertoires in COVID-19 (TCRdb year 2020). The method behind the library was the immunoSEQ multiplex PCR assay. Sourced from immuneACCESS, this table was stored by TCRdb with only in-frame sequences that have V and J called. A share of the clones is absent; for the studies checked, an unresolved V gene accounts for under half, and the remainder has no known explanation. Here the sample has tens of thousands of clones; 86% occur a single time. The ten largest clonotypes hold 18% of the sample. The sequenced material came from peripheral blood. These receptors came from an elderly woman with acute or convalescent COVID-19.

As to this clone: Other DNA sequences within the sample encode an identical CDR3. The chain combines TRBV5-1 with TRBJ1-2, with D possibly TRBD1 on 6 matching bases. Germline V gives CDR1 SGHRS, CDR2 YFSETQ. CDR3 length: 12 amino acids. The germline V and J ends were trimmed by 4 bases and 5 bases, with 9 bases remaining between them. CDR3: CASSPGQYGYTF. In nucleotides, the CDR3 is TGCGCCAGCAGCCCCGGACAGTATGGCTACACCTTC.

The chain combines TRBV5-1 with TRBJ2-7; D not certain. This CDR3 has 12 residues. The ends were cut back, 0 bases at V and 8 bases at J, with 9 bases in the middle. Germline lookup yields CDR1 SGHRS and CDR2 YFSETQ. CDR3 in amino acids: CASSLAAGKQYF. CDR3 nucleotides: TGCGCCAGCAGCTTGGCCGCAGGAAAGCAGTACTTC.

The V call is TRBV5-1, the J call TRBJ1-3; maybe TRBD1 (5 bases). The CDR3 runs to 16 residues. The germline CDR1 and CDR2 sequences are SGHRS and YFSETQ. V lost 0 bases and J lost 1, with 11 bases in between. The CDR3 nucleotides read TGCGCCAGCAGCTTGGTGCCAGGGTTATCTGGAAACACCATATATTTT. Encoded protein: CASSLVPGLSGNTIYF.

The V gene is TRBV5-5, the J gene TRBJ2-5; the D gene is possibly TRBD2 (6 bases). Looked up from germline, CDR1 is SGHKS and CDR2 is YYEKEE (reference sequence). Between the trimmed V and J ends, which lost 4 bases and 4 bases, there was a span of 17 bases. CDR3 length: 15 residues. The CDR3 sequence is CASSPSPGLRETQYF. The DNA of the CDR3 is TGTGCCAGCAGCCCCTCCCCGGGACTTCGAGAGACCCAGTACTTC.

The V call is TRBV5-1, the J call TRBJ2-7, with 8 bases aligning to TRBD1. The germline V gene has CDR1 SGHRS and CDR2 YFSETQ. With 0 bases clipped from V and 5 bases from J, the junction kept 7 bases outside the gene matches. The CDR3 extends over 15 amino acids. This CDR3 reads CASSLAAGGWNEQYF. CDR3 coding DNA: TGCGCCAGCAGCTTGGCCGCAGGGGGCTGGAACGAGCAGTACTTC. Together with reference TRBV5-1 and TRBJ2-7, the CDR3 gives the full variable domain: KAGVTQTPRYLIKTRGQQVTLSCSPISGHRSVSWYQQTPGQGLQFLFEYFSETQRNKGNFPGRFSGRQFSNSRSEMNVSTLELGDSALYLCASSLAAGGWNEQYFGPGTRLTVT.

This clone was detected only a few times. The chain recombines TRBV3-1 (or the pseudogene TRBV3-2) with TRBJ1-5; TRBD1 is a possible D gene (6 bases). Trimming took off 4 bases at V and 0 bases at J, with 13 bases between the two ends. In germline, CDR1 is LGHDT, CDR2 YNNKEL (reference sequence). The CDR3 is 16 amino acids. CDR3 DNA: TGTGCCAGCAGCCTATCAGGGGCCCGTAGCAATCAGCCCCAGCATTTT. Translation gives CASSLSGARSNQPQHF.

This chain connects TRBV2 to TRBJ1-6; 7 nucleotides agree with TRBD1. This CDR3 has 16 residues. Looked up from germline, CDR1 is SNHLY and CDR2 is FYNNEI. The V gene end was trimmed by 0 bases and the J gene end by 6 bases; junction bases not matched to a gene: 5. CDR3 loop: CASSEAWDSLNSPLHF. CDR3 coding DNA: TGTGCCAGCAGTGAAGCCTGGGACAGCCTTAATTCACCCCTCCACTTT.

This clone was picked up one time. This chain uses TRBV29-1 with TRBJ2-2; perhaps TRBD2 as D (5 bases). The V end was cut by 7 bases, the J end by 6 bases, with 9 bases between. The CDR3 contains 11 residues. Germline assignment: CDR1 SQVTM and CDR2 ANQGSEA. Here the CDR3 reads CSGRDAGELFF. In DNA form, the CDR3 reads TGCAGCGGCCGGGATGCCGGGGAGCTGTTTTTT.

The V call is TRBV5-1, the J call TRBJ1-5; TRBD1 might be the D (6 bases). V was pared by 4 bases and J by 7 bases, with 12 bases between. Germline CDR1 reads SGHRS; CDR2 reads YFSETQ. The CDR3 is 13 residues long. CDR3 amino acids: CASSPEQGQPQHF. The CDR3 DNA reads as TGCGCCAGCAGCCCCGAACAGGGACAGCCCCAGCATTTT.

The chain uses TRBV6-5 and TRBJ1-6; 8 bases match TRBD1. The CDR3 is 14 residues long. CDR1 and CDR2 from the germline V gene are MNHEY and SVGAGI. J gave up 10 bases and V 6 bases, and 8 bases lay outside the gene matches. The CDR3 region is CASSTGTGLSPLHF. The CDR3 DNA reads as TGTGCCAGCAGCACCGGGACAGGTCTGTCACCCCTCCACTTT.